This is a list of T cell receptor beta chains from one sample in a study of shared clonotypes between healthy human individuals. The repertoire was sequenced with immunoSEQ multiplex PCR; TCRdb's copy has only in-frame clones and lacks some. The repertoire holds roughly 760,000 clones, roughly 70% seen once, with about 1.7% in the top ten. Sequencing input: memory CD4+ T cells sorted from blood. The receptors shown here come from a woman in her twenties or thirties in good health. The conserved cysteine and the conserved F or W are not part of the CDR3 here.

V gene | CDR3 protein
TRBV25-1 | ASPDTLNTEAF
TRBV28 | ASSDDRARGNQPQH
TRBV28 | ASSTKGQGSDEQY
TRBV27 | ASAGTSATRDTQY
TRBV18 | ASSPESRAYEQY
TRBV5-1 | ASRPGTGELF
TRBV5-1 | ASSFGGGGYNEQF
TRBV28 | ASSSGQIYEQY
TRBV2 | ASGQERMQAEQF
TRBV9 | ASSVDRDGAQY
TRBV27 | ASSREGGGTEAF
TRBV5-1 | ASSLAGQGARGYT
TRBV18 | ASLHHQNYGYT
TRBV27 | ASSDLQGTEAF
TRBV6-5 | ASRRGSGNTIY
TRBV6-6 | ASSYRGDSNQPQH
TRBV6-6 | ASSPSGGGSYEQY
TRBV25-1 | ASSERTGKTEAF
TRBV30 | AWSVGSLAGYNEQF
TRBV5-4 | ASSLLDRTNEQF
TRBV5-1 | ASSLQGLAGANEQF